These 27 T cell receptor beta chains came from one sample sequenced in a study of T cell responses to AZD1222 COVID-19 vaccine. Produced via immunoSEQ multiplex PCR; TCRdb's table is partial and in-frame only. The sample lists 150,000 to 200,000 clones, under 95% occurring once. The material was peripheral blood, obtained on day 0 of AZD1222 vaccination. These receptors all come from an adult in good health.

This CDR3 is CATGGGRASDEQFF. DNA for the CDR3: TGTGCCACTGGGGGCGGGAGGGCCTCTGATGAGCAGTTCTTC. The V and J genes are TRBV24-1 and TRBJ2-1; 9 bases fit TRBD2. CDR1 and CDR2 (germline): KGHDR, SFDVKD. The V gene end was trimmed by 10 bases and the J gene end by 8 bases; junction bases not matched to a gene: 11. The CDR3 runs 14 residues.

The chain employs TRBV5-6 and TRBJ1-1, with 10 bases matching TRBD1. The V gene's germline CDR1 is SGHDT and CDR2 YYEEEE. This CDR3 has 18 residues. The trim removed 3 bases at V and 5 bases at J, leaving 16 bases unmatched. The CDR3 region has the DNA TGTGCCAGCAGCTCCTCCCGGGGGGACAGGGGAAGAGGAACTGAAGCTTTCTTT. It encodes CASSSSRGDRGRGTEAFF.

The chain combines TRBV27 with TRBJ2-7, with TRBD1 matching over 10 bases. Germline-derived CDR1 and CDR2 are MNHEY and SMNVEV (reference sequence). The CDR3 is 17 residues long. Trimming removed 5 bases from V and 2 bases from J; junction bases left unmatched: 12. The CDR3 reads CASSPGTGAWATYEQYF. CDR3 DNA sequence: TGTGCCAGCAGTCCCGGGACAGGGGCTTGGGCTACCTACGAGCAGTACTTC.

The chain joins TRBV7-9 to TRBJ1-1; possible D gene TRBD1, 5 bases. Germline V gene sequence: CDR1 SEHNR, CDR2 FQNEAQ (reference sequence). V gave up 5 bases and J gave up 8 bases, with 18 bases separating them. CDR3 length: 14 residues. Written as DNA, the CDR3 is TGTGCCAGCAGCCTGTGGGGACCTCTCTCAGAAGCTTTCTTT. Encoded protein: CASSLWGPLSEAFF. The full variable domain, with the rest looked up from reference TRBV7-9 and TRBJ1-1, is DTGVSQNPRHKITKRGQNVTFRCDPISEHNRLYWYRQTLGQGPEFLTYFQNEAQLEKSRLLSDRFSAERPKGSFSTLEIQRTEQGDSAMYLCASSLWGPLSEAFFGQGTRLTVV.

The CDR3 nucleotides are TGTGCCAGCAGGGACACAGGGGACAGCAATCAGCCCCAGCATTTT. Protein sequence: CASRDTGDSNQPQHF. J is TRBJ1-5 and V is TRBV6-5; 7 bases fit TRBD1. The germline V gene encodes CDR1 MNHEY and CDR2 SVGAGI. The length of the CDR3 is 15 residues. Trimming removed 6 bases from V and 1 base from J; junction bases left unmatched: 6.

This sequence joins TRBV5-1 and TRBJ2-5, with TRBD1 matching 7 bases. Germline lookup yields CDR1 SGHRS and CDR2 YFSETQ. V dropped 4 bases and J dropped 2; count of bases not matched to a gene: 5. The CDR3 loop spans 14 amino acids. The CDR3 is CASSLGQLQETQYF. The CDR3 DNA sequence: TGCGCCAGCAGCCTGGGACAGCTTCAAGAGACCCAGTACTTC.

The CDR3 loop reads CASSVVGGEVGGRQPQHF. The CDR3 nucleotides are TGTGCCAGCAGTGTCGTGGGGGGGGAGGTCGGAGGGAGGCAGCCCCAGCATTTT. The genes are TRBV6-1 and TRBJ1-5; TRBD1 might be the D (5 bases). V was shortened by 4 bases and J by 7 bases, with 26 bases between the two germline ends. CDR3 length equals 18 residues. The germline CDR1 and CDR2 sequences are MNHNS and SASEGT.

The chain joins TRBV4-2 to TRBJ1-2; possibly TRBD1 for D (5 bases). The CDR3 is 18 residues long. CDR1 and CDR2 (germline): LGHNA, YNFKEQ. V gave up 1 base and J gave up 4 bases, with 22 bases separating them. The CDR3 sequence is CASSQGNLQVRKVYGYTF. In DNA form, the CDR3 reads TGTGCCAGCAGCCAAGGAAACCTACAGGTCAGGAAAGTCTATGGCTACACCTTC.

The V call is TRBV6-6, the J call TRBJ2-7; a weak D match, TRBD2 (6 bases). Trimming cost V 6 bases and J 6 bases, with 18 bases left between them. Per germline, CDR1 MNHNY and CDR2 SVGAGI (reference sequence). This CDR3 contains 14 residues. As DNA, the CDR3 is TGTGCCAGCAGAACCCGGGACCAGGGAGGCGAGCAGTACTTC. Protein product: CASRTRDQGGEQYF.

The rearrangement links TRBV9 to TRBJ2-2, with D possibly being TRBD2 (5 bases). The CDR3 runs to 14 residues. The V gene lost 1 base and the J gene lost 7 bases, with 11 bases spanning the gap. In germline, CDR1 is SGDLS, CDR2 YYNGEE. This CDR3 is CASSVSSGVGELFF. CDR3 sequence (DNA): TGTGCCAGCAGCGTATCGAGCGGAGTCGGGGAGCTGTTTTTT.

The J gene is TRBJ2-1, the V gene TRBV13, with 8 bases lining up with TRBD2. Germline V CDR1 and CDR2: PRHDT, FYEKMQ (reference sequence). The V gene end was trimmed by 4 bases and the J gene end by 7 bases; junction bases not matched to a gene: 9. This CDR3 has 15 residues. Written as DNA, the CDR3 is TGTGCCAGCAGCTCATCCTGGACTAGCCCTAATGAGCAGTTCTTC. Amino acids: CASSSSWTSPNEQFF.

V gene TRBV25-1 combines with J gene TRBJ1-6, with D perhaps matching TRBD1 (6 bases). Trimming pared 5 bases from V and 0 bases from J, leaving 11 bases between. Per the germline V gene, CDR1 is MGHDK and CDR2 is SYGVNS. This CDR3 is 16 amino acids long. The CDR3 loop is CASSLQGSSYNSPLHF. The CDR3 DNA reads TGTGCCAGCAGTCTGCAGGGGAGCTCCTATAATTCACCCCTCCACTTT.

The chain links TRBV5-5 to TRBJ2-3; 7 nucleotides line up with TRBD2. The CDR3 has 15 residues. V trimming: 4 bases; J trimming: 5 bases; junction bases outside the gene matches: 10. CDR1 is SGHKS, CDR2 YYEKEE, per germline (reference sequence). This chain's CDR3 is CASSRRDYTKDTQYF. CDR3 DNA sequence: TGTGCCAGCAGCCGCCGGGACTACACAAAAGATACGCAGTATTTT.

This chain uses TRBV3-1 (or the pseudogene TRBV3-2) with TRBJ2-7, with D hard to call. Germline loops: CDR1 LGHDT, CDR2 YNNKEL (reference sequence). This CDR3 contains 15 residues. The germline V and J ends were trimmed by 2 bases and 3 bases, with 14 bases remaining between them. CDR3 loop: CASSQRFIAFYEQYF. CDR3 nucleotide sequence: TGTGCCAGCAGCCAACGGTTTATCGCCTTCTACGAGCAGTACTTC.

V usage is TRBV30 and J usage is TRBJ1-5; 8 nucleotides agree with TRBD1. This CDR3 has 17 residues. CDR1 is GTSNPN, CDR2 SVGIG, per germline (reference sequence). Losses at the gene ends were 3 bases for V and 0 bases for J; bases not matched to a gene: 10. Here the CDR3 DNA reads TGTGCCTGGAGCGGCAGGGGGCTGGCGGATAGCAATCAGCCCCAGCATTTT. It codes for CAWSGRGLADSNQPQHF.

The chain couples TRBV7-2 to TRBJ1-5; 7 positions agree with TRBD1. The CDR3 totals 16 residues. V shed 5 bases and J 4 bases; nucleotides not matched to a gene: 11. Germline-derived CDR1 and CDR2 are SGHTA and FQGNSA. CDR3 nucleotides: TGTGCCAGCAGCAGCACGGGGACAGTCGGAAATCAGCCCCAGCATTTT. This encodes CASSSTGTVGNQPQHF.

The gene calls are TRBV19 and TRBJ1-5; D is undetermined. This CDR3 is 15 amino acids long. CDR1 and CDR2 from the germline V gene are LNHDA and SQIVND (reference sequence). V was pared by 7 bases and J by 0 bases, with 13 bases between. CDR3 DNA: TGTGCCAGTAACTCCGATCAATATAGCAATCAGCCCCAGCATTTT. This codes for CASNSDQYSNQPQHF.

The table lists this clone with a few counts. The V and J genes are TRBV7-9 and TRBJ1-1, with a weak D call TRBD1 (6 bases). This CDR3 is 12 amino acids long. With 7 bases removed from V and 5 bases from J, the gap between germline ends came to 11 bases. In germline, CDR1 is SEHNR, CDR2 FQNEAQ (reference sequence). CDR3: CASNTGITEAFF. The CDR3 DNA sequence: TGTGCCAGCAATACAGGGATAACTGAAGCTTTCTTT.

This chain links TRBV24-1 with TRBJ2-1; D is perhaps TRBD2 (6 bases). CDR3 length equals 13 residues. Trimming removed 5 bases at V and 4 bases at J, with 8 bases between. The germline gives CDR1 KGHDR, CDR2 SFDVKD. In DNA form, the CDR3 reads TGTGCCACCAGTGCCGGGAGATACAATGAGCAGTTCTTC. This translates into CATSAGRYNEQFF.

The chain carries TRBV7-8 and TRBJ2-7, with D tentatively TRBD1 (5 bases). This CDR3 is built from 17 residues. Trimming removed 4 bases at V and 0 bases at J, with 19 bases between. Per the germline V gene, CDR1 is SGHVS and CDR2 is FQNEAQ. The CDR3 spells CASSSRFKDTSSYEQYF. The CDR3 DNA is TGTGCCAGCAGCTCCCGGTTTAAGGACACGAGCTCCTACGAGCAGTACTTC. Supplemented by reference TRBV7-8 and TRBJ2-7, the full variable domain reads GAGVSQSPRYKVAKRGQDVALRCDPISGHVSLFWYQQALGQGPEFLTYFQNEAQLDKSGLPSDRFFAERPEGSVSTLKIQRTQQEDSAVYLCASSSRFKDTSSYEQYFGPGTRLTVT.

The chain employs TRBV7-8 and TRBJ1-1, with D uncertain. Per the germline V gene, CDR1 is SGHVS and CDR2 is FQNEAQ. V was clipped by 1 base and J by 0 bases, with 12 bases between them. The CDR3 sequence is 16 residues long. CDR3 protein: CASSLDVSLLNTEAFF. CDR3 nucleotide sequence: TGTGCCAGCAGCTTAGATGTCAGCCTTCTGAACACTGAAGCTTTCTTT.

V gene TRBV7-9 combines with J gene TRBJ1-1; D is uncertain. V shed 2 bases and J shed 4 bases, with 5 bases lying between them. The CDR3 loop spans 12 amino acids. The germline CDR1 and CDR2 sequences are SEHNR and FQNEAQ (reference sequence). The CDR3 reads CASSLRGTEAFF. In nucleotides, the CDR3 is TGTGCCAGCAGCTTAAGAGGCACTGAAGCTTTCTTT.

The chain carries TRBV21-1 and TRBJ2-5; TRBD2, the D gene given by the table, was not confirmed from the DNA. TRBV21-1 counts as a pseudogene. The CDR3 runs 17 residues. CDR3 in DNA: TGTGCCAGCAGCAAAGCGGCCCAGCGGGGGCCCTCTATGACCCAGTACTTC. It yields the protein CASSKAAQRGPSMTQYF.

This clone was found a few times. This chain connects TRBV5-4 to TRBJ1-6; no clear D. Trimming took 1 base from V and 7 from J, leaving 6 bases between them. Germline V CDR1 and CDR2: SGHNT, YYREEE (reference sequence). The CDR3 is made up of 13 amino acids. The CDR3, as DNA: TGTGCCAGCAGCTTGATGGAGAATTCACCCCTCCACTTT. Its translation: CASSLMENSPLHF.

This clone was seen a handful of times. The CDR3 DNA follows: TGTGCCAGTAGTCGGGACAGAGAAGGGAACACTGAAGCTTTCTTT. Amino acids: CASSRDREGNTEAFF. The J gene is TRBJ1-1, the V gene TRBV19, with 7 nucleotides matching TRBD1. CDR3 length: 15 amino acids. V was clipped by 5 bases and J by 1 base; unmatched bases: 7. Germline V gene sequence: CDR1 LNHDA, CDR2 SQIVND (reference sequence).

The chain has TRBV30 and TRBJ1-1; D uncertain. Germline V gene data show CDR1 as GTSNPN and CDR2 as SVGIG (reference sequence). The CDR3 has 12 amino acids. V dropped 2 bases and J dropped 4 bases, with 8 bases sitting between them. CDR3 in amino acids: CAWSRESTEAFF. Written as DNA, the CDR3 is TGTGCCTGGAGTCGGGAATCCACTGAAGCTTTCTTT.

V gene TRBV29-1 combines with J gene TRBJ1-1; possibly TRBD1 for D (6 bases). Germline V gene data show CDR1 as SQVTM and CDR2 as ANQGSEA. There are 12 residues in the CDR3. The V end was cut by 1 base, the J end by 7 bases, with 10 bases between. CDR3 protein: CSVEGGAGEAFF. The CDR3 DNA reads TGCAGCGTTGAAGGGGGGGCTGGTGAAGCTTTCTTT.